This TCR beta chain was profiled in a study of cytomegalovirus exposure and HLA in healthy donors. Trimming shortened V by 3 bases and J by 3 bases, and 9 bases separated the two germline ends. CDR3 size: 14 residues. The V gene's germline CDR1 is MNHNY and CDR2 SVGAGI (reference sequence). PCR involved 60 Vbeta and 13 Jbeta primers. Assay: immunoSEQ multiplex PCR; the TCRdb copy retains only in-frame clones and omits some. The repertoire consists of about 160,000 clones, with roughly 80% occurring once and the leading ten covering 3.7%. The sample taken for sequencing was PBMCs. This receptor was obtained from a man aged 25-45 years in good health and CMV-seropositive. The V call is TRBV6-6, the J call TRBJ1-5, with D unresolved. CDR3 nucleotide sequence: TGTGCCAGCAGTTATCCGGGGTACAATCAGCCCCAGCATTTT. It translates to CASSYPGYNQPQHF.